This entry lists 32 T cell receptor beta chains sequenced from one sample in a study of cytomegalovirus exposure and HLA in healthy donors. It was with 60 Vbeta and 13 Jbeta primers that the PCR ran. Using immunoSEQ multiplex PCR, the repertoire was profiled, and TCRdb retains in-frame clones only, with some absent. The sample shows more than 150,000 clones, 84% of them seen only once. The sequenced sample was PBMCs. All receptors come from a boy younger than 10 in good health and CMV-seronegative.

The CDR3 coding sequence is TGTGCCAGCAGTTTTCCGGGAACCAGCAATGAGCAGTTCTTC. The encoded protein is CASSFPGTSNEQFF. This chain connects TRBV27 to TRBJ2-1; a possible D gene is TRBD2 (5 bases). Looked up from germline, CDR1 is MNHEY and CDR2 is SMNVEV (reference sequence). Trimming pared 3 bases from V and 6 bases from J, leaving 12 bases between. The CDR3 sequence is 14 residues long.

The chain links TRBV5-4 to TRBJ2-3; the D gene is possibly TRBD2 (6 bases). The CDR3 runs 14 residues. Germline V gene sequence: CDR1 SGHNT, CDR2 YYREEE (reference sequence). V lost 4 bases, J lost 5 bases, and 14 bases lay in between. Here the CDR3 DNA reads TGTGCCAGCAGCGTGATTGTGGGGGGAGATACGCAGTATTTT. Encoded protein: CASSVIVGGDTQYF.

V gene TRBV28 combines with J gene TRBJ1-5; no firm D call. Trimming removed 6 bases at V and 4 bases at J, with 10 bases between. Looked up from germline, CDR1 is MDHEN and CDR2 is SYDVKM. The CDR3 sequence is 13 residues long. The CDR3: CASRVRLNQPQHF. CDR3 nucleotides: TGTGCCAGCAGAGTCAGGTTGAATCAGCCCCAGCATTTT.

The genes are TRBV9 and TRBJ2-5; D possibly corresponds to TRBD2 (5 bases). Trimming stripped 3 bases from V and 5 bases from J, with 11 bases between. The CDR3 length is 13 residues. The germline V gene has CDR1 SGDLS and CDR2 YYNGEE. CDR3: CASSAVPGETQYF. The CDR3 DNA reads as TGTGCCAGCAGCGCAGTACCGGGGGAGACCCAGTACTTC.

This chain connects TRBV2 to TRBJ1-5; 10 bases fit TRBD1. The V segment lost 6 bases and the J segment 2 bases; nucleotides outside the gene matches: 7. CDR3 length equals 16 residues. CDR1 and CDR2 (germline): SNHLY, FYNNEI. The CDR3 sequence is CASRRQGADGNQPQHF. Here the CDR3 DNA reads TGTGCCAGCAGGCGACAGGGGGCTGATGGCAATCAGCCCCAGCATTTT.

Only a few counts were recorded for this clone. This chain links TRBV19 with TRBJ1-1; D is possibly TRBD1 (5 bases). CDR3 length: 14 residues. V lost 1 base and J 4 bases, leaving 10 bases between the germline ends. Germline CDR1 is LNHDA and CDR2 is SQIVND (reference sequence). The CDR3 loop is CASSIVDRGTEAFF. In DNA, the CDR3 is TGTGCCAGTAGTATAGTCGACAGAGGCACTGAAGCTTTCTTT.

This rearrangement joins TRBV6-5 to TRBJ2-1; 12 positions agree with TRBD2. Trimming cost V 5 bases and J 6 bases; bases outside gene matches: 5. Germline CDR1 reads MNHEY; CDR2 reads SVGAGI. The CDR3 is 15 residues long. CDR3 sequence (DNA): TGTGCCAGCAGTCTTACTAGCGGGAGGTTCAATGAGCAGTTCTTC. Protein sequence: CASSLTSGRFNEQFF.

This CDR3 reads CASSVGSGSYNEQFF. The DNA for the CDR3 is TGTGCCAGCAGCGTAGGTAGCGGTTCCTACAATGAGCAGTTCTTC. This sequence joins TRBV9 and TRBJ2-1; TRBD2 might be the D (6 bases). The CDR3 is made up of 15 amino acids. With 0 bases removed from V and 1 base from J, the gap between germline ends came to 8 bases. Germline V gives CDR1 SGDLS, CDR2 YYNGEE. Drawing the rest from reference TRBV9 and TRBJ2-1, the complete variable domain is DSGVTQTPKHLITATGQRVTLRCSPRSGDLSVYWYQQSLDQGLQFLIQYYNGEERAKGNILERFSAQQFPDLHSELNLSSLELGDSALYFCASSVGSGSYNEQFFGPGTRLTVL.

This chain joins TRBV5-4 and TRBJ2-7; D is unresolved. Trimming shortened V by 4 bases and J by 5 bases, and 16 bases separated the two germline ends. CDR1 and CDR2 from the germline V gene are SGHNT and YYREEE (reference sequence). The CDR3 totals 14 residues. Here the CDR3 DNA reads TGTGCCAGCAGCCCGGAACGGGTTCCCCACGAGCAGTACTTC. The encoded protein is CASSPERVPHEQYF.

This sequence joins TRBV5-1 and TRBJ2-3; no reliable D call. The CDR3 loop spans 15 amino acids. The V gene's germline CDR1 is SGHRS and CDR2 YFSETQ. Trimming cost V 2 bases and J 1 base, with 11 bases left between them. CDR3 coding DNA: TGCGCCAGCAGCTTAGACTTCGTTGGCACAGATACGCAGTATTTT. It codes for CASSLDFVGTDTQYF.

CDR3 bases: TGTGCCAGCACCTTAGGACAGGGAAGCAATCAGCCCCAGCATTTT. Amino acids: CASTLGQGSNQPQHF. J is TRBJ1-5 and V is TRBV6-1; 8 positions match TRBD1. V was pared by 7 bases and J by 1 base, with 6 bases of the junction left unmatched. The V gene's germline CDR1 is MNHNS and CDR2 SASEGT. The CDR3 has 15 amino acids.

This chain connects TRBV7-7 to TRBJ1-1; 8 bases agree with TRBD1. CDR3 length equals 13 residues. V gave up 5 bases and J gave up 6 bases; unmatched junction bases: 5. Germline V gene data show CDR1 as SSHAT and CDR2 as FNYEAQ (reference sequence). The CDR3 bases are TGTGCCAGCAGCGCCGGGACAGGATCTGAAGCTTTCTTT. Amino acid sequence: CASSAGTGSEAFF.

The chain recombines TRBV2 with TRBJ1-5, with D perhaps TRBD1 (5 bases). The CDR3 spans 13 residues. V lost 4 bases to trimming and J lost 3 bases, with 7 bases between them. The germline V gene encodes CDR1 SNHLY and CDR2 FYNNEI. The CDR3 loop is CASSAGHNQPQHF. In nucleotides, the CDR3 is TGTGCCAGCAGTGCAGGGCACAATCAGCCCCAGCATTTT. Together with reference TRBV2 and TRBJ1-5, the CDR3 gives the full variable domain: EPEVTQTPSHQVTQMGQEVILRCVPISNHLYFYWYRQILGQKVEFLVSFYNNEISEKSEIFDDQFSVERPDGSNFTLKIRSTKLEDSAMYFCASSAGHNQPQHFGDGTRLSIL.

The chain combines TRBV7-9 with TRBJ2-3; the match to TRBD2 covers 11 bases. The V gene end was trimmed by 6 bases and the J gene end by 2 bases; junction bases not matched to a gene: 1. The germline gives CDR1 SEHNR, CDR2 FQNEAQ (reference sequence). This CDR3 is built from 14 residues. CDR3 coding DNA: TGTGCCAGCAGGACTAGCGGGGACACAGATACGCAGTATTTT. The encoded protein is CASRTSGDTDTQYF.

The chain is built from TRBV12-5 and TRBJ2-3; 8 nucleotides line up with TRBD2. Germline values: CDR1 LGHNT, CDR2 FRNRAP. The CDR3 spans 17 residues. Trimming at V came to 3 bases and at J to 6 bases, leaving 14 bases not matched to a gene. CDR3 protein: CASGFILSGRGSDTQYF. The CDR3 DNA sequence: TGTGCTAGTGGTTTCATCCTCAGCGGGAGAGGGTCCGATACGCAGTATTTT.

The J gene is TRBJ2-7, the V gene TRBV10-3; 7 nucleotides agree with TRBD2. V shed 0 bases, J shed 4 bases, and the junction held 9 bases outside the gene matches. The CDR3 is 16 residues long. Germline V gives CDR1 ENHRY, CDR2 SYGVKD. For the CDR3, the DNA is TGTGCCATCAGTGAGTCGGAGCGGGGCCCTCGATACGAGCAGTACTTC. The encoded protein is CAISESERGPRYEQYF.

This sequence joins TRBV27 and TRBJ1-2; 8 bases match TRBD1. CDR1 is MNHEY, CDR2 SMNVEV, per germline (reference sequence). This CDR3 has 15 amino acids. V was pared by 2 bases and J by 1 base, with 3 bases of the junction left unmatched. The CDR3: CASSLRDRLNYGYTF. The CDR3 bases are TGTGCCAGCAGTTTAAGGGACAGGCTTAACTATGGCTACACCTTC.

This chain connects TRBV12-1 to TRBJ2-5; the table names TRBD2, a call not compared with the DNA. The closer fit of TRBJ2-7 to the DNA end suggests the J call may be wrong. TRBV12-1 is a listed pseudogene. This CDR3 contains 19 residues. CDR3 DNA sequence: TGTGCCAGCAGCTTGGGGGGACTGGAGACTAGCGGGGGCGCCTACGAGCAGTACTTC. Its protein is CASSLGGLETSGGAYEQYF.

The chain employs TRBV2 and TRBJ2-2, with 10 positions matching TRBD2. The CDR3 has 17 residues. Looked up from germline, CDR1 is SNHLY and CDR2 is FYNNEI. Losses at the gene ends were 6 bases for V and 5 bases for J; bases not matched to a gene: 12. CDR3 in DNA: TGTGCCAGCAGGAGCGCTAGCGGGAGTGATTGGACCGGGGAGCTGTTTTTT. Its protein is CASRSASGSDWTGELFF.

This clone was observed once. CDR3 in amino acids: CASSLRQETSGTYEQYF. CDR3 DNA: TGTGCCAGCAGTCTCCGACAGGAGACTAGCGGGACCTACGAGCAGTACTTC. The chain recombines TRBV27 with TRBJ2-7; 11 positions agree with TRBD2. The CDR3 runs to 17 residues. V shed 5 bases and J 2 bases; nucleotides not matched to a gene: 11. Germline V gene data show CDR1 as MNHEY and CDR2 as SMNVEV (reference sequence).

This clone was detected once. The CDR3 nucleotides are TGTGCCAGCAGTTTCAGGGGTGGCAATCAGCCCCAGCATTTT. It specifies CASSFRGGNQPQHF. The gene calls are TRBV6-6 and TRBJ1-5; TRBD1 might be the D (6 bases). CDR3 size: 14 residues. The V and J ends lost 4 bases and 2 bases respectively, with 9 bases between them. The germline V gene has CDR1 MNHNY and CDR2 SVGAGI (reference sequence).

This chain joins TRBV30 and TRBJ1-4; 9 nucleotides agree with TRBD1. V lost 5 bases to trimming and J lost 8 bases; unmatched junction nucleotides: 6. This CDR3 is built from 13 residues. CDR1 is GTSNPN and CDR2 is SVGIG in the germline V gene (reference sequence). DNA for the CDR3: TGTGCCTGGGGGGGGACAGGGAACGAAAAACTGTTTTTT. Translation: CAWGGTGNEKLFF.

This chain connects TRBV27 to TRBJ2-1; 12 bases fit TRBD2. From germline, CDR1 is MNHEY and CDR2 SMNVEV (reference sequence). The CDR3 covers 15 residues. Germline trimming cut 4 bases from V and 7 bases from J; bases unmatched to any gene: 5. The CDR3 DNA is TGTGCCAGCAGTTCTGGGCTAGCGGGAGGGAATGAGCAGTTCTTC. Amino acids: CASSSGLAGGNEQFF.

This chain uses TRBV27 with TRBJ2-7; 7 nucleotides agree with TRBD2. The germline CDR1 and CDR2 sequences are MNHEY and SMNVEV (reference sequence). The CDR3 consists of 14 residues. The J segment lost 7 bases and the V segment lost 4 bases, leaving 10 bases of the junction unmatched. The CDR3 is CASSYGRPNQEQYF. The CDR3, as DNA: TGTGCCAGCAGTTACGGGAGGCCAAACCAGGAGCAGTACTTC.

This clone was observed a single time. The chain couples TRBV27 to TRBJ1-1; possible D gene TRBD1, 6 bases. The V gene lost 2 bases and the J gene lost 1 base, with 8 bases spanning the gap. The CDR3 sequence is 14 residues long. CDR1 MNHEY and CDR2 SMNVEV come from the germline V gene (reference sequence). CDR3 loop: CASSLTRGNTEAFF. In nucleotides, the CDR3 is TGTGCCAGCAGTTTAACCAGGGGGAACACTGAAGCTTTCTTT.

The chain has TRBV6-5 and TRBJ2-7, with D tentatively TRBD2 (6 bases). This CDR3 is built from 14 residues. Germline V gene lookup returns CDR1 MNHEY and CDR2 SVGAGI. Trimming left V 2 bases short and J 3 bases short, with 11 bases between. The CDR3 reads CASSYHGLNYEQYF. The CDR3 nucleotides are TGTGCCAGCAGTTACCACGGACTAAACTACGAGCAGTACTTC.

This clone was counted a few times. This chain joins TRBV5-1 and TRBJ1-4, with TRBD1 matching over 7 bases. CDR1 SGHRS and CDR2 YFSETQ come from the germline V gene. The trim removed 2 bases at V and 6 bases at J, leaving 7 bases unmatched. The CDR3 totals 15 residues. The CDR3 DNA reads as TGCGCCAGCAGCTTATCGAGGGGGCAAGATGAAAAACTGTTTTTT. It translates to CASSLSRGQDEKLFF.

J is TRBJ2-1 and V is TRBV5-1; 9 bases align to TRBD2. The junction had 9 bases not matched to a gene; V was cut back by 0 bases and J by 8 bases. Germline CDR1 and CDR2: SGHRS and YFSETQ. The CDR3 spans 16 residues. Written as DNA, the CDR3 is TGCGCCAGCAGCTTGGTTCTAGCGGGAAATCTCCATGAGCAGTTCTTC. Translation gives CASSLVLAGNLHEQFF.

This rearrangement joins TRBV2 to TRBJ2-5; D may be TRBD1 (5 bases). The end of the DNA fits TRBJ2-7 better, so the J call may be wrong. Germline values: CDR1 SNHLY, CDR2 FYNNEI. This CDR3 has 14 residues. CDR3 in amino acids: CASSVIGRDYEQYF. As DNA, the CDR3 is TGTGCCAGCAGTGTAATCGGCAGGGACTACGAGCAGTACTTC.

V and J are TRBV12-5 and TRBJ1-1, with 7 nucleotides matching TRBD1. Trimming at V came to 6 bases and at J to 10 bases, leaving 8 bases not matched to a gene. CDR3 length: 12 residues. CDR1 and CDR2 from the germline V gene are LGHNT and FRNRAP. The CDR3, as DNA: TGTGCTAGTGGGCGATCACAGGGGAGAGCTTTCTTT. This translates into CASGRSQGRAFF.

This rearrangement joins TRBV15 to TRBJ2-5; TRBD2 matches at 7 bases. In germline, CDR1 is LNHNV, CDR2 YYDKDF (reference sequence). This CDR3 spans 18 amino acids. Unmatched junction bases numbered 12, after V lost 1 base and J lost 1 base. For the CDR3, the DNA is TGTGCCACCAGCAGAGCCCGATTGGGGGAGGGCTTCCAAGAGACCCAGTACTTC. The encoded protein is CATSRARLGEGFQETQYF.

The chain is built from TRBV19 and TRBJ2-1; 7 nucleotides line up with TRBD1. The length of the CDR3 is 15 residues. Losses at the gene ends were 5 bases for V and 8 bases for J; bases not matched to a gene: 12. In germline, CDR1 is LNHDA, CDR2 SQIVND (reference sequence). The CDR3 reads CASSPPRDRAYEQFF. The DNA of the CDR3 is TGTGCCAGTAGTCCCCCAAGAGACAGGGCCTATGAGCAGTTCTTC.